A single sample is the source of the 3 T cell receptor beta chains below, sequenced in a study of T cell clonality in common variable immunodeficiency. Study-level points and caveats: Fewer deletions and N-nucleotide insertions were reportedly seen in common variable immunodeficiency TCR beta sequences.

The antigens for these receptors are not known. Repertoires were generated with immunoSEQ multiplex PCR, while TCRdb's copy carries only in-frame clones and drops some. The sample contains around 28,000 clones, none occurring once; 25% to 35% lies in the top ten. Source material: peripheral blood mononuclear cells. The receptors come from a human donor with common variable immunodeficiency.

This clone was detected only a few times. The read falls 3 residues short of the CDR3 end, and the missing part is taken from the germline J gene. The chain uses TRBV18 and TRBJ1-3; 7 bases are a match to TRBD1. V gave up 3 bases and J gave up 2 bases; unmatched junction bases: 1. The CDR3 loop spans 14 amino acids. Germline CDR1 is KGHSH and CDR2 is LQKENI. The CDR3 here is CASSPTGTGNTIYF. The CDR3 DNA, read in part, is TGTGCCAGCTCACCGACAGGGACTGGAAACACC.

This clone has a handful of counts. The sequenced fragment ends 3 residues before the CDR3 boundary, so the rest is inferred from the germline J gene. The chain is built from TRBV19 and TRBJ2-3; possible D gene TRBD2, 7 bases. The CDR3 contains 15 residues. Trimming removed 8 bases at V and 0 bases at J, with 15 bases between. CDR1 and CDR2 (germline): LNHDA, SQIVND (reference sequence). CDR3 DNA, as far as it was read: TGTGCCAGTGCCACCGGGGGGCGTAGCACAGATACG. This encodes CASATGGRSTDT. The complete CDR3 protein is CASATGGRSTDTQYF.

This clone was seen repeatedly, ten times or more. The DNA ends 3 residues before the CDR3 does, and the rest of the CDR3 is filled in from the germline J gene. V gene TRBV18 combines with J gene TRBJ1-2; perhaps TRBD1 as D (5 bases). This CDR3 contains 14 residues. Between the trimmed V and J ends, which lost 6 bases and 3 bases, there was a span of 14 bases. The germline gives CDR1 KGHSH, CDR2 LQKENI. The sequenced part of the CDR3 DNA is TGTGCCAGCTCTGGGTACGGAGGGGACTATGGC. Amino acids: CASSGYGGDYG. The whole CDR3 is CASSGYGGDYGYTF.